The 24 T cell receptor beta chains in this list originate from one sample, sequenced in a study of blood T cells in healthy people across ages. Next came a second PCR, run for roughly 6 to 11 cycles, which used a sample-barcoded 5' primer along with a J-beta primer mix. One entry per CDR3 protein, called by TCRdb with MiXCR from the 5' RACE reads. The repertoire holds 600,000 to 1,000,000 distinct CDR3 sequences, roughly 60% seen once, with roughly 22% in the top ten. The sequenced sample consisted of blood. These receptors originate from a man younger than 45 in good health.

Here the CDR3 DNA reads TGTGCCAGCAGCAACGGAGGGGGGCGAATCTATGGCTACACCTTC. Translation: CASSNGGGRIYGYTF. The rearrangement links TRBV3-1 to TRBJ1-2; possible D gene TRBD1, 6 bases. CDR3 length: 15 residues. Between the trimmed V and J ends, which lost 5 bases and 4 bases, there was a span of 17 bases. Germline CDR1 reads LGHDT; CDR2 reads YNNKEL (reference sequence).

The table lists this clonotype with a count of one. The chain uses TRBV29-1 and TRBJ2-5, with 7 bases that match TRBD2. The J call could be wrong; TRBJ2-7 is a better fit for the DNA end. CDR3 length: 12 residues. The germline V gene encodes CDR1 SQVTM and CDR2 ANQGSEA. In DNA form, the CDR3 reads TGCAGCGTGGGCAGGGAGGGGTGCGAGCAGTACTTC. Amino acids: CSVGREGCEQYF.

Written as DNA, the CDR3 is TGTGCCAGCAGTTACAGGCGGTCAAGTTACGACGTCCTGACTTTC. Its protein is CASSYRRSSYDVLTF. V gene TRBV6-5 combines with J gene TRBJ2-6, with D uncertain. V lost 2 bases and J lost 11, with 16 bases in between. CDR3 length: 15 residues. CDR1 and CDR2 from the germline V gene are MNHEY and SVGAGI.

This clonotype was recorded a few times. The genes are TRBV6-1 and TRBJ2-1; either TRBD1 or TRBD2 may supply D (6 bases each). Trimming left V 4 bases short and J 4 bases short, with 11 bases between. This CDR3 comprises 14 residues. Per germline, CDR1 MNHNS and CDR2 SASEGT. CDR3 protein: CASSGQGTYNEQFF. DNA of the CDR3: TGTGCCAGCAGTGGCCAGGGGACTTACAATGAGCAGTTCTTC.

V and J are TRBV15 and TRBJ1-5, with a tentative D call TRBD1 (5 bases). V was clipped by 5 bases and J by 4 bases, with 9 bases between them. CDR3 length: 13 amino acids. Germline V gives CDR1 LNHNV, CDR2 YYDKDF (reference sequence). The CDR3 bases are TGTGCCACCAGCGGGGGGGAGAATCAGCCCCAGCATTTT. Its protein product is CATSGGENQPQHF.

The CDR3 loop reads CASRRDVGFEQFF. The CDR3 DNA sequence: TGTGCCAGCAGAAGGGACGTGGGTTTTGAGCAGTTCTTC. The chain couples TRBV9 to TRBJ2-1; D possibly uses TRBD1 or TRBD2 (5 bases each). With 5 bases removed from V and 9 bases from J, the gap between germline ends came to 15 bases. The CDR3 is 13 residues long. Germline V gene lookup returns CDR1 SGDLS and CDR2 YYNGEE.

This rearrangement joins TRBV28 to TRBJ2-6, with a possible D match to TRBD2 (6 bases). The V and J ends lost 4 bases and 0 bases respectively, with 10 bases between them. Per the germline V gene, CDR1 is MDHEN and CDR2 is SYDVKM. The CDR3 loop spans 16 amino acids. As DNA, the CDR3 is TGTGCCAGCAGTTCCGCGGGGCTCTCTGGGGCCAACGTCCTGACTTTC. Its protein is CASSSAGLSGANVLTF.

This chain connects TRBV7-2 to TRBJ2-7; 9 bases match TRBD2. With 2 bases clipped from V and 2 bases from J, the junction kept 4 bases outside the gene matches. The CDR3 spans 15 residues. The germline gives CDR1 SGHTA, CDR2 FQGNSA. The CDR3 sequence is CASSLQAGGAYEQYF. In nucleotides, the CDR3 is TGTGCCAGCAGCTTACAAGCGGGAGGCGCCTACGAGCAGTACTTC.

This chain connects TRBV6-5 to TRBJ2-5; a possible D gene is TRBD2 (8 bases). Near its end, the DNA agrees better with TRBJ2-7, so the J call may be wrong. The CDR3 is 17 residues long. Germline V lookup: CDR1 MNHEY, CDR2 SVGAGI. CDR3 residues: CASSYGQGDGRGYEQYF. The DNA of the CDR3 is TGTGCCAGCAGTTACGGTCAGGGGGACGGGAGGGGCTACGAGCAGTACTTC.

This chain joins TRBV13 and TRBJ2-1; 14 bases line up with TRBD2. The CDR3 sequence is 15 residues long. V gave up 4 bases and J gave up 6 bases; unmatched junction bases: 2. The V gene's germline CDR1 is PRHDT and CDR2 FYEKMQ (reference sequence). This CDR3 is CASSWTSGGFNEQFF. CDR3 nucleotides: TGTGCCAGCAGCTGGACTAGCGGGGGGTTCAATGAGCAGTTCTTC.

In this sample, this clonotype turned up once. A single base separates this from a much larger clone, so it may be a read error. The chain recombines TRBV20-1 with TRBJ2-5; no clear D gene. This CDR3 is 11 amino acids long. V was trimmed by 8 bases and J by 11 bases, leaving 18 bases between them. Germline CDR1 is DFQATT and CDR2 is SNEGSKA (reference sequence). CDR3 sequence (DNA): TGCAGTCCGACCCTGGGGAATCGGCAGTACTTC. Translated: CSPTLGNRQYF.

This clonotype showed up just a few times. The chain joins TRBV2 to TRBJ2-5; D is ambiguous. Germline V gene sequence: CDR1 SNHLY, CDR2 FYNNEI. Trimming stripped 2 bases from V and 1 base from J, with 5 bases between. This CDR3 has 13 residues. The CDR3 coding sequence is TGTGCCAGCAGTGAACCTTTCCAAGAGACCCAGTACTTC. It translates to CASSEPFQETQYF.

On this clonotype itself: The junction does not match germline at one end; this may be a read error. V and J are TRBV5-1 and TRBJ2-6, with D unclear. CDR3 length equals 14 residues. Germline values: CDR1 SGHRS, CDR2 YFSETQ. The CDR3: CTSFSGSGANVLTF. CDR3 nucleotides: TGCACCAGCTTCAGTGGCTCTGGGGCCAACGTCCTGACTTTC.

The V call is TRBV6-5, the J call TRBJ1-1; D is unresolved. Deletions cut 2 bases from V and 1 base from J, with 5 bases between. This CDR3 region has 13 residues. The germline V gene encodes CDR1 MNHEY and CDR2 SVGAGI. The chain's CDR3 is CASSYEWNTEAFF. DNA of the CDR3: TGTGCCAGCAGTTACGAGTGGAACACTGAAGCTTTCTTT.

The V and J genes are TRBV7-2 and TRBJ1-4; no clear D. Looked up from germline, CDR1 is SGHTA and CDR2 is FQGNSA. The CDR3 runs to 17 residues. With 2 bases removed from V and 0 bases from J, the gap between germline ends came to 13 bases. The CDR3 loop is CASSLSPRTATNEKLFF. CDR3 bases: TGTGCCAGCAGCTTATCTCCAAGAACCGCAACTAATGAAAAACTGTTTTTT.

This clonotype has ten or more counts. This chain connects TRBV15 to TRBJ1-2, with TRBD1 matching 11 bases. The CDR3 has 16 residues. V dropped 1 base and J dropped 7; count of bases not matched to a gene: 8. CDR1 is LNHNV, CDR2 YYDKDF, per germline (reference sequence). Here the CDR3 DNA reads TGTGCCACCAGCAGAGCACCGGGACAGGGGGTTGTTGGCTACACCTTC. As protein: CATSRAPGQGVVGYTF.

This rearrangement joins TRBV6-5 to TRBJ2-6; the D is unclear. The V end lost 0 bases, the J end lost 0 bases, and 9 bases lay between the germline ends. The CDR3 is 17 residues long. Per germline, CDR1 MNHEY and CDR2 SVGAGI. CDR3 coding DNA: TGTGCCAGCAGTTACTCGACTGCGAGCTCTGGGGCCAACGTCCTGACTTTC. Its protein product is CASSYSTASSGANVLTF.

This sequence joins TRBV20-1 and TRBJ1-2; D gene unclear. The germline CDR1 and CDR2 sequences are DFQATT and SNEGSKA (reference sequence). Trimming removed 4 bases at V and 0 bases at J, with 12 bases between. This CDR3 contains 14 residues. The CDR3 sequence: CSATTRGPNYGYTF. CDR3 nucleotides: TGCAGTGCTACGACGAGAGGACCTAACTATGGCTACACCTTC.

The rearrangement uses TRBV12-3 or TRBV12-4 and TRBJ2-3; maybe TRBD2 (5 bases). The CDR3 extends over 13 amino acids. Trimming removed 10 bases at V and 2 bases at J, with 13 bases between. The CDR3 coding sequence is TGTGCCACTGGACGAGCGGCCACAGATACGCAGTATTTT. Translating it yields CATGRAATDTQYF.

In this sample, this clonotype turned up a few times. This chain links TRBV6-6 with TRBJ2-7; maybe TRBD2 (5 bases). Germline V CDR1 and CDR2: MNHNY, SVGAGI (reference sequence). The CDR3 runs 12 residues. Trimming took off 3 bases at V and 7 bases at J, with 10 bases between the two ends. The CDR3 region is CASSYELGEQYF. The CDR3 region has the DNA TGTGCCAGCAGTTATGAACTAGGGGAGCAGTACTTC.

The chain recombines TRBV7-8 with TRBJ2-5; 12 bases map to TRBD1. The junction had 13 bases not matched to a gene; V was cut back by 6 bases and J by 11 bases. Germline V gene lookup returns CDR1 SGHVS and CDR2 FQNEAQ. This CDR3 has 15 residues. CDR3 residues: CASSITGTGGNEQYF. CDR3 nucleotides: TGTGCCAGCAGTATAACGGGGACAGGGGGCAATGAGCAGTACTTC.

The rearrangement links TRBV20-1 to TRBJ2-7, with TRBD2 matching 8 bases. Unmatched junction bases numbered 10, after V lost 0 bases and J lost 3 bases. The CDR3 is 16 amino acids. Germline V gene lookup returns CDR1 DFQATT and CDR2 SNEGSKA (reference sequence). The CDR3 nucleotides are TGCAGTGCTAGAGATTTTAGCGGGAAGGAGATCTACGAGCAGTACTTC. It codes for CSARDFSGKEIYEQYF.

The V gene is TRBV4-2, the J gene TRBJ2-5, with D unresolved. The J call may not be correct, given that the DNA end is closer to TRBJ2-7. This CDR3 spans 15 amino acids. Germline CDR1 is LGHNA and CDR2 is YNFKEQ. The CDR3 DNA follows: TGTGCCAGCAGCCAAGAAGTACGGGCCCTAGGCGAGCAGTACTTC. Translated: CASSQEVRALGEQYF.

The gene calls are TRBV28 and TRBJ1-1, with D perhaps matching TRBD1 (6 bases). V lost 6 bases to trimming and J lost 6 bases, with 17 bases between them. The CDR3 runs 14 residues. CDR1 is MDHEN and CDR2 is SYDVKM in the germline V gene. CDR3 region: CASSSHQGIAEAFF. The DNA for the CDR3 is TGTGCCAGCAGCTCCCACCAGGGGATAGCTGAAGCTTTCTTT.